This entry lists 25 T cell receptor beta chains sequenced from one sample in a study of control samples from healthy donors and cancer patients. Generated by immunoSEQ multiplex PCR, the TCRdb table keeps only in-frame clones and is missing some. The data show 150,000 or so clones, 85% to 95% seen once. What was sequenced was blood. The receptors were sampled from a woman aged 40 to 55 in good health.

The chain is built from TRBV29-1 and TRBJ1-1; D remains ambiguous. V was cut by 8 bases and J by 1 base, with 11 bases left in between. The germline V gene has CDR1 SQVTM and CDR2 ANQGSEA. CDR3 length: 12 amino acids. Here the CDR3 reads CSTAQGNTEAFF. CDR3 nucleotides: TGCAGCACGGCACAAGGGAACACTGAAGCTTTCTTT.

This sequence joins TRBV2 and TRBJ1-4, with 8 bases matching TRBD1. The CDR3 has 14 residues. V dropped 7 bases and J dropped 10; count of bases not matched to a gene: 11. The germline V gene encodes CDR1 SNHLY and CDR2 FYNNEI. CDR3 residues: CASIQDRERGKLFF. The CDR3 DNA sequence: TGTGCCAGCATTCAGGACAGGGAAAGGGGAAAACTGTTTTTT.

The chain's CDR3 is CASTQGRPEEKLFF. The CDR3 bases are TGTGCCAGCACGCAGGGTAGGCCGGAAGAAAAACTGTTTTTT. This sequence joins TRBV7-9 and TRBJ1-4; maybe TRBD1 (5 bases). CDR1 is SEHNR, CDR2 FQNEAQ, per germline (reference sequence). There are 14 residues in the CDR3. The ends were cut back, 7 bases at V and 8 bases at J, with 17 bases in the middle.

The V gene is TRBV3-1 (or the pseudogene TRBV3-2), the J gene TRBJ2-7; tentatively, D is TRBD1 (5 bases). V lost 0 bases, J lost 6 bases, and 9 bases lay in between. The CDR3 totals 13 residues. Germline V gene lookup returns CDR1 LGHDT and CDR2 YNNKEL (reference sequence). CDR3 sequence: CASSQDAGREQYF. DNA for the CDR3: TGTGCCAGCAGCCAAGACGCAGGGCGCGAGCAGTACTTC.

The chain joins TRBV30 to TRBJ2-4; 8 nucleotides match TRBD2. CDR1 is GTSNPN and CDR2 is SVGIG in the germline V gene (reference sequence). This CDR3 region has 15 residues. Germline trimming cut 0 bases from V and 8 bases from J; bases unmatched to any gene: 9. The CDR3 DNA is TGTGCCTGGAGTGTAGGCGGGAGGTGGGTTGACATTCAGTACTTC. Its translation is CAWSVGGRWVDIQYF.

This chain connects TRBV5-1 to TRBJ2-5, with 7 bases aligning to TRBD2. The CDR3 is 16 residues long. J gave up 0 bases and V 0 bases, and 5 bases lay outside the gene matches. Germline CDR1 reads SGHRS; CDR2 reads YFSETQ. The CDR3 DNA reads as TGCGCCAGCAGCTTGGGTGGGGGGGGTAACCAAGAGACCCAGTACTTC. As protein: CASSLGGGGNQETQYF.

The chain couples TRBV30 to TRBJ1-6; weak D call: TRBD1 (5 bases). This CDR3 comprises 14 residues. V was shortened by 4 bases and J by 7 bases, with 14 bases between the two germline ends. The germline V gene encodes CDR1 GTSNPN and CDR2 SVGIG (reference sequence). CDR3 nucleotides: TGTGCCTGGAATGGCCCAGGGATCAATTCACCCCTCCACTTT. Amino acid sequence: CAWNGPGINSPLHF.

The chain recombines TRBV9 with TRBJ2-3; 12 positions agree with TRBD1. V shed 3 bases and J 4 bases; nucleotides not matched to a gene: 6. The CDR3 has 16 residues. The V gene's germline CDR1 is SGDLS and CDR2 YYNGEE. CDR3 protein: CASSAPGQGAADTQYF. The CDR3, as DNA: TGTGCCAGCAGCGCCCCGGGACAGGGGGCCGCAGATACGCAGTATTTT. Looking up the rest from reference TRBV9 and TRBJ2-3 gives the full variable domain: DSGVTQTPKHLITATGQRVTLRCSPRSGDLSVYWYQQSLDQGLQFLIQYYNGEERAKGNILERFSAQQFPDLHSELNLSSLELGDSALYFCASSAPGQGAADTQYFGPGTRLTVL.

The rearrangement links TRBV7-2 to TRBJ2-5; TRBD2 matches at 9 bases. This CDR3 region has 15 residues. J gave up 2 bases and V 5 bases, and 6 bases lay outside the gene matches. Germline CDR1 and CDR2: SGHTA and FQGNSA. CDR3 bases: TGTGCCAGCAGCCCGGGGACTAGCCGACAAGAGACCCAGTACTTC. This sequence encodes CASSPGTSRQETQYF.

The V gene is TRBV5-4, the J gene TRBJ2-7; D might be TRBD1 (6 bases). CDR3 length: 14 amino acids. V lost 2 bases and J lost 2, with 11 bases in between. Germline CDR1 reads SGHNT; CDR2 reads YYREEE (reference sequence). CDR3 DNA: TGTGCCAGCAGCTTCAATGGGGGCCCCTACGAGCAGTACTTC. It is translated as CASSFNGGPYEQYF.

CDR3: CASSLVGPGVGSPLHF. The CDR3 coding sequence is TGTGCCAGCAGCTTAGTTGGGCCAGGGGTTGGTTCACCCCTCCACTTT. The gene calls are TRBV11-2 and TRBJ1-6; tentative D call: TRBD1 (6 bases). Trimming pared 1 base from V and 9 bases from J, leaving 16 bases between. This CDR3 has 16 residues. Germline CDR1 SGHAT, CDR2 FQNNGV. The entire variable domain, with the rest obtained from reference TRBV11-2 and TRBJ1-6, is as follows: EAGVAQSPRYKIIEKRQSVAFWCNPISGHATLYWYQQILGQGPKLLIQFQNNGVVDDSQLPKDRFSAERLKGVDSTLKIQPAKLEDSAVYLCASSLVGPGVGSPLHFGNGTRLTVT.

J is TRBJ1-4 and V is TRBV18; D might be TRBD1 (5 bases). The ends were cut back, 5 bases at V and 5 bases at J, with 15 bases in the middle. Germline V lookup: CDR1 KGHSH, CDR2 LQKENI. This CDR3 comprises 15 residues. Here the CDR3 DNA reads TGTGCCAGCTCATCGGACAACCTGAAGAATGAAAAACTGTTTTTT. Translation gives CASSSDNLKNEKLFF. Looking up the rest from reference TRBV18 and TRBJ1-4 gives the full variable domain: NAGVMQNPRHLVRRRGQEARLRCSPMKGHSHVYWYRQLPEEGLKFMVYLQKENIIDESGMPKERFSAEFPKEGPSILRIQQVVRGDSAAYFCASSSDNLKNEKLFFGSGTQLSVL.

The chain couples TRBV2 to TRBJ1-5; D uncertain. This CDR3 spans 14 amino acids. Germline values: CDR1 SNHLY, CDR2 FYNNEI. Trimming stripped 3 bases from V and 0 bases from J, with 6 bases between. The CDR3 nucleotides are TGTGCCAGCAGTGACAGCCATAGCAATCAGCCCCAGCATTTT. Its protein is CASSDSHSNQPQHF.

This clone has just one count. The chain recombines TRBV5-1 with TRBJ2-5; D possibly corresponds to TRBD2 (6 bases). There are 16 residues in the CDR3. Germline V gives CDR1 SGHRS, CDR2 YFSETQ. V dropped 4 bases and J dropped 3 bases, with 19 bases sitting between them. CDR3 nucleotides: TGCGCCAGCAGCGTTATGCTGGGGGGAGTTAAAGAGACCCAGTACTTC. Protein sequence: CASSVMLGGVKETQYF.

J is TRBJ1-1 and V is TRBV30; D may be TRBD1 (6 bases). Per the germline V gene, CDR1 is GTSNPN and CDR2 is SVGIG (reference sequence). This CDR3 contains 16 residues. V was shortened by 1 base and J by 0 bases, with 15 bases between the two germline ends. The CDR3 spells CAWSAGTTGMNTEAFF. CDR3 in DNA: TGTGCCTGGAGTGCGGGGACAACTGGAATGAACACTGAAGCTTTCTTT.

This clone appeared once. This chain connects TRBV21-1 to TRBJ1-1. TRBV21-1 is described as a pseudogene. This CDR3 spans 17 amino acids. CDR3 sequence: CASSKGAGQGSGTEAFF. In DNA form, the CDR3 reads TGTGCCAGCAGCAAAGGGGCGGGGCAGGGTTCAGGCACTGAAGCTTTCTTT.

A few counts support this clone. The chain recombines TRBV27 with TRBJ1-5; a weak D match, TRBD1 (6 bases). Trimming stripped 4 bases from V and 6 bases from J, with 13 bases between. CDR1 MNHEY and CDR2 SMNVEV come from the germline V gene (reference sequence). The CDR3 sequence is 14 residues long. The CDR3 sequence: CASSSLTGSQPQHF. The CDR3 DNA reads TGTGCCAGCAGTTCGCTCACAGGGAGTCAGCCCCAGCATTTT.

This rearrangement joins TRBV5-1 to TRBJ2-1, with 10 bases matching TRBD1. V lost 4 bases to trimming and J lost 8 bases; unmatched junction nucleotides: 12. Per germline, CDR1 SGHRS and CDR2 YFSETQ. The CDR3 consists of 16 residues. The CDR3 DNA reads TGCGCCAGCAGCCCCCCGACAGGGGGCGCGATCGATGAGCAGTTCTTC. It specifies CASSPPTGGAIDEQFF.

CDR3 DNA: TGCGCCAGCAGGCGGCGACAGCTGAACGGATACACTGAAGCTTTCTTT. This encodes CASRRRQLNGYTEAFF. This chain links TRBV5-1 with TRBJ1-1, with D possibly TRBD1 on 5 matching bases. V lost 5 bases and J 3 bases, leaving 20 bases between the germline ends. Per the germline V gene, CDR1 is SGHRS and CDR2 is YFSETQ. CDR3 size: 16 residues.

The CDR3 is CSVEDLASGGVNEQFF. The CDR3 DNA is TGCAGCGTTGAAGATTTGGCTAGCGGGGGGGTAAATGAGCAGTTCTTC. The chain couples TRBV29-1 to TRBJ2-1; 12 bases are shared with TRBD2. Germline trimming cut 0 bases from V and 7 bases from J; bases unmatched to any gene: 7. This CDR3 is built from 16 residues. The V gene's germline CDR1 is SQVTM and CDR2 ANQGSEA.

The chain's CDR3 is CASSHPGLLNSPLHF. CDR3 DNA sequence: TGTGCCAGCAGCCATCCGGGACTGCTGAATTCACCCCTCCACTTT. The chain is built from TRBV7-2 and TRBJ1-6; D possibly corresponds to TRBD1 (5 bases). This CDR3 spans 15 amino acids. Trimming stripped 5 bases from V and 7 bases from J, with 15 bases between. Germline V CDR1 and CDR2: SGHTA, FQGNSA.

This rearrangement joins TRBV19 to TRBJ2-3; TRBD2 aligns across 9 bases. CDR3 size: 19 residues. V lost 5 bases and J lost 0; bases outside the gene matches: 15. Germline-derived CDR1 and CDR2 are LNHDA and SQIVND (reference sequence). The DNA of the CDR3 is TGTGCCAGTAGTGCCTTGGGGTCAGCGGGGGGCCCAAGCACAGATACGCAGTATTTT. Translated: CASSALGSAGGPSTDTQYF.

The genes are TRBV11-2 and TRBJ2-1; 9 bases are shared with TRBD2. The ends lost 0 bases at V and 10 bases at J; junction bases unmatched: 4. The CDR3 has 14 amino acids. Per germline, CDR1 SGHAT and CDR2 FQNNGV. As DNA, the CDR3 is TGTGCCAGCAGCTTAGATCGCGGGGGGGCCGAGCAGTTCTTC. Translation gives CASSLDRGGAEQFF.

The CDR3 DNA is TGTGCCAGCAGCTTATCCCCTCTAGGCCAGGAGACCCAGTACTTC. Translated: CASSLSPLGQETQYF. V and J are TRBV7-2 and TRBJ2-5; D is unresolved. Germline values: CDR1 SGHTA, CDR2 FQGNSA. The CDR3 is made up of 15 amino acids. V was shortened by 2 bases and J by 5 bases, with 15 bases between the two germline ends.

The chain employs TRBV4-3 and TRBJ1-2; 8 bases agree with TRBD1. V trimming: 4 bases; J trimming: 3 bases; junction bases outside the gene matches: 7. The germline CDR1 and CDR2 sequences are LGHNA and YSLEER. The length of the CDR3 is 15 residues. The chain's CDR3 is CASSLTGGADYGYTF. CDR3 nucleotides: TGCGCCAGCAGCCTCACAGGGGGGGCCGACTATGGCTACACCTTC.